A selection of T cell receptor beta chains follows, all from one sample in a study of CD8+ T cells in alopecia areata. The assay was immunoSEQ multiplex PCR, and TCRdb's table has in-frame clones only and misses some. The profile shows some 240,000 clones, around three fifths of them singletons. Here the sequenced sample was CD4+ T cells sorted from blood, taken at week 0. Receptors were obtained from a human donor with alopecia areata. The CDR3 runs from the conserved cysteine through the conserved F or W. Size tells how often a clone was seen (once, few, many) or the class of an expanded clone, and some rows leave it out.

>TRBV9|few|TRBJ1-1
CASSPRTGEDTEAFF
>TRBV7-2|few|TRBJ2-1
CASSLAQVANEQFF
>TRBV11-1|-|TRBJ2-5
CASSLYREKQETQYF
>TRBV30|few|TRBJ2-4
CAWSVSFPAKNIQYF
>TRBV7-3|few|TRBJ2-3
CASSLTAGSTDTQYF
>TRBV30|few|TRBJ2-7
CAWDTGFGREQYF
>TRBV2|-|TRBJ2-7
CASSDLRRINEQYF
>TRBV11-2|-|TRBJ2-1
CASSLWTGQFF
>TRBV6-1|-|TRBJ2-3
CASSVRPGTDTQYF
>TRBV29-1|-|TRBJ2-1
CSVGPGEQFF
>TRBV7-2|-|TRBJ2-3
CASSFNRGVTDTQYF
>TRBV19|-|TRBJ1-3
CASSTGATGNTIYF
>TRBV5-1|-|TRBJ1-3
CASSDRGGPGNTIYF
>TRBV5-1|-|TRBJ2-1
CASSLEFSEQFF
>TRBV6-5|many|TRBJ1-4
CASSYKPQGGREKLFF
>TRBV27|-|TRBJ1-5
CASRQGGHNQPQHF
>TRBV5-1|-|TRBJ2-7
CASSGGGSQEQYF
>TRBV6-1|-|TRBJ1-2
CASSEQGAIYGYTF
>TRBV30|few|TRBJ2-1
CAWSVVLAEDNEQFF
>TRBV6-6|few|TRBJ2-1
CASSELNEQFF
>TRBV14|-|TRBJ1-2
CASRGLSYGYTF
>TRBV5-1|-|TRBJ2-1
CASSFSAGGREQFF
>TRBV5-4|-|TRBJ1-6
CASSSRGPDSPLHF
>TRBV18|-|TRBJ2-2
CASSPGFLRTAGELFF
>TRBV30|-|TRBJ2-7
CAWSVKGRHEQYF
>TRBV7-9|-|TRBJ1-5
CASSLAGMAAGPQHF
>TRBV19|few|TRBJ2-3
CASSTSGGLTDTQYF